The T cell receptor beta chain described here comes from a study of identical twins. The donors were all healthy and Caucasian. TCRdb fed the 5' RACE reads into MiXCR, producing one record per CDR3 protein. Of a few hundred thousand distinct CDR3 sequences in the sample, roughly 9% were seen once. V dropped 5 bases and J dropped 5; count of bases not matched to a gene: 8. This CDR3 is 15 amino acids long. In the case of this clonotype: Its antigen is still unknown.

Study conclusions and caveats: Monozygotic twin pairs showed more out-of-frame TCR alpha sharing than models estimated. In drawing conclusions, the study used cross-sectional statistical analysis and did not follow the same donors. Twins showed weaker excess sharing in their beta out-of-frame sequences.

The chain is built from TRBV12-3 or TRBV12-4 and TRBJ2-4, with 8 bases aligning to TRBD2. Sample: naive T cells sorted from blood. The TCR sequence derives from a woman aged 50 to 65 in good health. DNA of the CDR3: TGTGCCAGCAGTATCCGGGGACTAGGTCAAAACATTCAGTACTTC. Its translation is CASSIRGLGQNIQYF.